This TCR beta chain was recovered during a study of Ad26.COV2.S vaccination and SARS-CoV-2 variants. Study at large: The study gave Ad26.COV2.S intramuscularly, once or twice 56 days apart.

The study, taken as a whole, reports: The TCR breadth and depth analyses may have produced an underestimate of total T cell responses. Substantial response breadth was reportedly seen for spike-specific CD8+ and CD4+ T cells after vaccination.

Trimming left V 6 bases short and J 3 bases short, with 3 bases between. The germline V gene has CDR1 MNHNY and CDR2 SVGAGI (reference sequence). This CDR3 is built from 11 residues. Treatment in this sample: roughly 18 received Ad26.COV2.S at low or high dose, single or two shots; a few received placebo; per-sample allocation not given. The samples were gathered on day 63 after the first injection of vaccine or placebo. The study used a vaccine consisting of an Ad26 vector that expressed Wuhan-strain SARS-CoV-2 spike. Method: immunoSEQ multiplex PCR; TCRdb's copy keeps in-frame clones and lacks some. The sample yields a few hundred thousand clones, about nine tenths seen once. In its sample, this clone was seen a few times. Its antigen is currently unknown.

The clonotype originates from a person between 18 and 60 years old who received the Ad26.COV2.S COVID-19 vaccine or a placebo. The chain joins TRBV6-6 to TRBJ1-5; D call uncertain. The source was peripheral blood, collected in a trial of Ad26.COV2.S vaccine versus placebo. The DNA of the CDR3 is TGTGCCAGCAGCGACAATCAGCCCCAGCATTTT. Translation: CASSDNQPQHF.